The 26 T cell receptor beta chains given below trace back to one sample, sequenced in a study of T cells after yellow fever vaccination (dated by TCRdb to the late 2010s). The intended sense of this specimen's treatment or condition label: live attenuated yellow fever vaccine strain. Receptor libraries were prepared by 5' RACE. Instrument on record: Illumina NovaSeq 6000. TCRdb redid the processing of the public reads, applying fastp at Q25 and MiXCR, and retained in-frame beta chains. Under each unique CDR3 protein, matching rows form one entry showing the most common genes and DNA. In this sample the table shows 150,000 to 200,000 distinct CDR3 sequences, 9.5% to 12% of which occur a single time. The ten biggest clones cover about 40% of the sample. This material consisted of CD8+ T cells sorted from PBMCs, taken 15 days after the yellow fever booster vaccination. These receptors originate from a man aged 18 to 29 who received the YFV17D yellow fever vaccine.

The V and J genes are TRBV7-9 and TRBJ2-3; 9 bases map to TRBD2. The V gene's germline CDR1 is SEHNR and CDR2 FQNEAQ (reference sequence). Unmatched junction bases numbered 4, after V lost 2 bases and J lost 4 bases. The CDR3 loop spans 15 amino acids. The CDR3: CASSLRRGGSDTQYF. The CDR3 DNA is TGTGCCAGCAGCTTACGGCGGGGGGGCTCAGATACGCAGTATTTT.

V and J are TRBV11-2 and TRBJ1-2; D unclear. Germline V gene sequence: CDR1 SGHAT, CDR2 FQNNGV. The CDR3 consists of 16 residues. V was pared by 1 base and J by 4 bases, with 16 bases between. The CDR3 loop reads CASSLVGREDGYGYTF. The CDR3 nucleotides read TGTGCCAGCAGCTTAGTGGGCCGGGAAGATGGCTATGGCTACACCTTC.

This clonotype showed up just a few times. V is TRBV11-2 and J is TRBJ2-2; no reliable D call. Per germline, CDR1 SGHAT and CDR2 FQNNGV. The CDR3 is 15 residues long. V lost 3 bases, J lost 0 bases, and 8 bases lay in between. The CDR3 nucleotides read TGTGCCAGCAGCTTTCCCAGTCCGAACACCGGGGAGCTGTTTTTT. Protein: CASSFPSPNTGELFF.

The V and J genes are TRBV7-8 and TRBJ2-5, with D perhaps TRBD1 or TRBD2 (5 bases each). V lost 5 bases, J lost 4 bases, and 26 bases lay in between. The germline CDR1 and CDR2 sequences are SGHVS and FQNEAQ. This CDR3 contains 18 residues. The CDR3 protein is CASSPGTVQGRAGETQYF. For the CDR3, the DNA is TGTGCCAGCAGCCCTGGAACCGTTCAGGGCAGGGCGGGAGAGACCCAGTACTTC.

This clonotype was observed a few times. V usage is TRBV7-9 and J usage is TRBJ2-2; D remains unclear. The V gene's germline CDR1 is SEHNR and CDR2 FQNEAQ (reference sequence). Trimming cost V 5 bases and J 0 bases, with 4 bases left between them. The CDR3 spans 13 residues. In DNA form, the CDR3 reads TGTGCCAGCAGCGCTCCGAACACCGGGGAGCTGTTTTTT. It is translated as CASSAPNTGELFF.

This clonotype was seen a handful of times. The chain links TRBV13 to TRBJ1-2; D ambiguous. The CDR3 loop spans 15 amino acids. Germline V gene lookup returns CDR1 PRHDT and CDR2 FYEKMQ (reference sequence). Trimming stripped 5 bases from V and 0 bases from J, with 13 bases between. The chain's CDR3 is CASSNTQEANYGYTF. The CDR3 DNA follows: TGTGCCAGCAGCAATACTCAGGAAGCTAACTATGGCTACACCTTC.

This clonotype was seen only once. This chain connects TRBV12-3 or TRBV12-4 to TRBJ2-3; 9 bases are a match to TRBD1. V lost 4 bases to trimming and J lost 6 bases; unmatched junction nucleotides: 8. The CDR3 runs 15 residues. The CDR3 DNA reads as TGTGCCAGCAGTTCTCTCGGACAGGGGACGGATACGCAGTATTTT. This sequence encodes CASSSLGQGTDTQYF.

V is TRBV4-3 and J is TRBJ2-5, with a possible D match to TRBD2 (6 bases). The CDR3 contains 15 residues. CDR1 and CDR2 from the germline V gene are LGHNA and YSLEER. Trimming cost V 0 bases and J 2 bases, with 10 bases left between them. The CDR3 spells CASSQEWAGQETQYF. The CDR3, as DNA: TGCGCCAGCAGCCAAGAATGGGCGGGGCAAGAGACCCAGTACTTC.

This clonotype has more than one count but fewer than ten. V is TRBV4-1 and J is TRBJ1-1, with a possible D match to TRBD1 (5 bases). This CDR3 comprises 15 residues. Germline CDR1 and CDR2: MGHRA and YSYEKL. Deletions cut 3 bases from V and 4 bases from J, with 15 bases between. CDR3 protein: CASSQHAQGVTEAFF. Written as DNA, the CDR3 is TGCGCCAGCAGCCAGCATGCCCAGGGAGTCACTGAAGCTTTCTTT.

There are a few counts of this clonotype. V usage is TRBV5-8 and J usage is TRBJ2-7, with no clear D. In germline, CDR1 is SGHTS, CDR2 YDEGEE. This CDR3 has 13 amino acids. The V end was cut by 2 bases, the J end by 4 bases, with 10 bases between. The CDR3 reads CASSFDSGYEQYV. The DNA for the CDR3 is TGTGCCAGCAGCTTTGATTCGGGTTACGAGCAGTACGTC.

This clonotype was seen at least ten times. The chain employs TRBV5-1 and TRBJ2-3; D uncertain. This CDR3 has 14 residues. V lost 2 bases to trimming and J lost 2 bases, with 9 bases between them. Germline V lookup: CDR1 SGHRS, CDR2 YFSETQ. The CDR3 loop reads CASSFEAPTDTQYF. CDR3 nucleotide sequence: TGCGCCAGCAGCTTCGAAGCCCCCACAGATACGCAGTATTTT.

In its sample, this clonotype was seen many times. CDR3 sequence: CASSSPFGGSGNEQFF. The CDR3 DNA sequence: TGTGCCAGCAGTTCCCCATTTGGGGGCTCGGGAAATGAGCAGTTCTTC. The chain has TRBV6-2 or TRBV6-3 and TRBJ2-1; D possibly corresponds to TRBD1 (6 bases). CDR3 length equals 16 residues. V was cut by 4 bases and J by 7 bases, with 20 bases left in between. Germline V lookup: CDR1 MNHEY, CDR2 SVGEGT.

A few counts support this clonotype. The rearrangement joins TRBV7-2 to TRBJ2-1, with D unclear. The germline V gene encodes CDR1 SGHTA and CDR2 FQGNSA. V lost 1 base, J lost 15 bases, and 10 bases lay in between. CDR3 size: 11 residues. The CDR3 is CASSLGTLLFF. CDR3 nucleotides: TGTGCCAGCAGCTTAGGGACCCTTTTGTTCTTC. Full variable domain (outside the CDR3, taken from reference TRBV7-2 and TRBJ2-1): GAGVSQSPSNKVTEKGKDVELRCDPISGHTALYWYRQSLGQGLEFLIYFQGNSAPDKSGLPSDRFSAERTGGSVSTLTIQRTQQEDSAVYLCASSLGTLLFFGPGTRLTVL.

The gene calls are TRBV7-2 and TRBJ2-3; D remains unclear. Germline values: CDR1 SGHTA, CDR2 FQGNSA. The CDR3 is 15 amino acids. V shed 4 bases and J shed 0 bases, with 11 bases lying between them. The CDR3 DNA reads as TGTGCCAGCAGCTCAGGCCCAAGAAGCACAGATACGCAGTATTTT. Translation: CASSSGPRSTDTQYF.

V and J are TRBV4-1 and TRBJ2-2; D is undetermined. Trimming removed 5 bases at V and 0 bases at J, with 16 bases between. The length of the CDR3 is 17 residues. CDR1 and CDR2 (germline): MGHRA, YSYEKL. CDR3: CASSTGSVTPNTGELFF. For the CDR3, the DNA is TGCGCCAGCAGCACGGGCAGCGTTACCCCGAACACCGGGGAGCTGTTTTTT.

V gene TRBV11-2 combines with J gene TRBJ1-2; D possibly corresponds to TRBD1 (5 bases). The V and J ends lost 5 bases and 0 bases respectively, with 16 bases between them. CDR3 size: 16 residues. Per the germline V gene, CDR1 is SGHAT and CDR2 is FQNNGV. CDR3 DNA sequence: TGTGCCAGCAGCAGCGACAGCTCTTTATCTAACTATGGCTACACCTTC. Residues: CASSSDSSLSNYGYTF.

In this sample, this clonotype turned up a few times. The rearrangement joins TRBV6-5 to TRBJ2-3; D is uncertain. Looked up from germline, CDR1 is MNHEY and CDR2 is SVGAGI. This CDR3 region has 13 residues. Trimming pared 5 bases from V and 1 base from J, leaving 7 bases between. In nucleotides, the CDR3 is TGTGCCAGCAGTGTCCGGGGCACAGATACGCAGTATTTT. Encoded protein: CASSVRGTDTQYF.

The CDR3 region has the DNA TGCAGTGCTAGGACGACCGAACGGAGCTCTGGGGCCAACGTCCTGACTTTC. Amino acid sequence: CSARTTERSSGANVLTF. The chain carries TRBV20-1 and TRBJ2-6; D is unresolved. Germline CDR1 is DFQATT and CDR2 is SNEGSKA (reference sequence). CDR3 length equals 17 residues. Trimming stripped 3 bases from V and 0 bases from J, with 15 bases between.

In this sample, this clonotype turned up a few times. This chain links TRBV9 with TRBJ2-3, with 11 bases matching TRBD2. The CDR3 runs 14 residues. CDR1 and CDR2 from the germline V gene are SGDLS and YYNGEE. V was clipped by 3 bases and J by 9 bases; unmatched bases: 6. CDR3 coding DNA: TGTGCCAGCAGCGAACATACTAGCGGGGGAACGCAGTATTTT. This codes for CASSEHTSGGTQYF.

The rearrangement joins TRBV12-3 or TRBV12-4 to TRBJ1-4, with a possible D match to TRBD1 (5 bases). V was cut by 6 bases and J by 4 bases, with 18 bases left in between. The CDR3 spans 16 residues. DNA of the CDR3: TGTGCCAGCAGACCAGCCGGGGACGGCTATAATGAAAAACTGTTTTTT. It is translated as CASRPAGDGYNEKLFF.

This chain uses TRBV4-3 with TRBJ1-1, with D unclear. The CDR3 runs 14 residues. The V and J ends lost 0 bases and 3 bases respectively, with 8 bases between them. Germline V gene sequence: CDR1 LGHNA, CDR2 YSLEER. DNA of the CDR3: TGCGCCAGCAGCCAAGATACCGGGGACACTGAAGCTTTCTTT. It is translated as CASSQDTGDTEAFF.

V and J are TRBV6-1 and TRBJ1-1; D gene uncertain. Germline V gives CDR1 MNHNS, CDR2 SASEGT. The CDR3 is 14 amino acids. V shed 3 bases and J shed 1 base, with 9 bases lying between them. The CDR3 bases are TGTGCCAGCAGTGAGGTGGGTGGGAACACTGAAGCTTTCTTT. This encodes CASSEVGGNTEAFF.

The chain carries TRBV20-1 and TRBJ2-1, with a weak D call TRBD2 (5 bases). V lost 3 bases to trimming and J lost 4 bases, with 22 bases between them. Looked up from germline, CDR1 is DFQATT and CDR2 is SNEGSKA (reference sequence). The CDR3 runs 17 residues. The CDR3 DNA reads as TGCAGTGCTAGGGATTCCCTCGCGGGCCGAAGATACAATGAGCAGTTCTTC. Its translation: CSARDSLAGRRYNEQFF.

The chain has TRBV4-3 and TRBJ1-6; 7 nucleotides match TRBD1. The CDR3 spans 17 residues. The junction had 6 bases not matched to a gene; V was cut back by 1 base and J by 3 bases. Germline-derived CDR1 and CDR2 are LGHNA and YSLEER. The CDR3 loop is CASSQVQGQIYNSPLHF. The CDR3, as DNA: TGCGCCAGCAGCCAAGTTCAGGGACAGATCTATAATTCACCCCTCCACTTT.

The CDR3 DNA reads TGTGCCAGCAGTTACACCGGGGTGCGGGTTAACGAGCAGTACTTC. This gives the protein CASSYTGVRVNEQYF. The chain is built from TRBV6-6 and TRBJ2-7; D perhaps matches TRBD2 (5 bases). With 2 bases removed from V and 5 bases from J, the gap between germline ends came to 16 bases. Germline lookup yields CDR1 MNHNY and CDR2 SVGAGI (reference sequence). The CDR3 has 15 amino acids.

This clonotype was seen more than once but under ten times. The rearrangement joins TRBV6-5 to TRBJ1-2; 7 bases are a match to TRBD1. The CDR3 extends over 15 amino acids. Germline V gives CDR1 MNHEY, CDR2 SVGAGI. J lost 8 bases, V lost 0 bases, and 9 bases had no gene match. In DNA, the CDR3 is TGTGCCAGCAGTTACTCGAGCTTAGGGGGCAAAGGCTACACCTTC. Amino acids: CASSYSSLGGKGYTF.